The 18 T cell receptor beta chains reported below all come from one sample, sequenced in a study of blood T cell repertoires in COVID-19. TCRdb keeps only in-frame clones here, not all; method: immunoSEQ multiplex PCR. The sample holds roughly 100,000 clones, roughly 80% seen once. The sequencing input was peripheral blood. All receptors come from a human donor in a cohort sampled during active COVID-19.

This chain uses TRBV7-2 with TRBJ2-3, with a tentative D call TRBD2 (7 bases). Germline CDR1 SGHTA, CDR2 FQGNSA. Trimming shortened V by 8 bases and J by 2 bases, and 17 bases separated the two germline ends. This CDR3 has 15 amino acids. The DNA for the CDR3 is TGTGCCAGCTCTAGGTGGGGGGGCACCACAGATACGCAGTATTTT. Its translation is CASSRWGGTTDTQYF. Filled out from reference TRBV7-2 and TRBJ2-3, the complete variable domain reads GAGVSQSPSNKVTEKGKDVELRCDPISGHTALYWYRQSLGQGLEFLIYFQGNSAPDKSGLPSDRFSAERTGGSVSTLTIQRTQQEDSAVYLCASSRWGGTTDTQYFGPGTRLTVL.

J is TRBJ2-3 and V is TRBV4-2; D remains ambiguous. Germline V gives CDR1 LGHNA, CDR2 YNFKEQ. V lost 4 bases to trimming and J lost 4 bases, with 9 bases between them. There are 13 residues in the CDR3. The CDR3 nucleotides are TGTGCCAGCAGCCCCAGCGATTCAGATACGCAGTATTTT. This codes for CASSPSDSDTQYF.

This clone appeared a single time. This chain joins TRBV13 and TRBJ2-7; 10 bases are a match to TRBD1. With V trimmed by 1 base and J by 5 bases, 17 bases remained unmatched. CDR1 and CDR2 (germline): PRHDT, FYEKMQ (reference sequence). This CDR3 region has 19 residues. CDR3 DNA: TGTGCCAGCAGCTTAGTGGACAGGGGGGAAATCGGCTATAGGAACGAGCAGTACTTC. Amino acid sequence: CASSLVDRGEIGYRNEQYF. The full variable domain, its missing parts supplied by reference TRBV13 and TRBJ2-7, is AAGVIQSPRHLIKEKRETATLKCYPIPRHDTVYWYQQGPGQDPQFLISFYEKMQSDKGSIPDRFSAQQFSDYHSELNMSSLELGDSALYFCASSLVDRGEIGYRNEQYFGPGTRLTVT.

The chain is built from TRBV5-1 and TRBJ2-2; D is uncertain. Trimming pared 4 bases from V and 10 bases from J, leaving 14 bases between. This CDR3 contains 13 residues. Germline V CDR1 and CDR2: SGHRS, YFSETQ. CDR3 sequence: CASSLRGSAELFF. The CDR3 DNA is TGCGCCAGCAGCCTGAGAGGATCCGCGGAGCTGTTTTTT.

This clone was counted a few times. The genes are TRBV5-8 and TRBJ2-1; 9 bases fit TRBD1. The J segment lost 9 bases and the V segment lost 5 bases, leaving 12 bases of the junction unmatched. CDR3 length: 15 residues. Germline loops: CDR1 SGHTS, CDR2 YDEGEE. CDR3 loop: CASRAGTGKGIEQFF. In DNA, the CDR3 is TGTGCCAGCAGGGCCGGGACAGGGAAAGGGATTGAGCAGTTCTTC.

The gene calls are TRBV15 and TRBJ1-4, with TRBD1 identical over 8 bases. This CDR3 region has 13 residues. The germline V gene has CDR1 LNHNV and CDR2 YYDKDF (reference sequence). Unmatched junction bases numbered 6, after V lost 7 bases and J lost 8 bases. CDR3 DNA: TGTGCCACCACCAGGGGGCTCCAGGAAAAACTGTTTTTT. This sequence encodes CATTRGLQEKLFF. Supplemented by reference TRBV15 and TRBJ1-4, the full variable domain reads DAMVIQNPRYQVTQFGKPVTLSCSQTLNHNVMYWYQQKSSQAPKLLFHYYDKDFNNEADTPDNFQSRRPNTSFCFLDIRSPGLGDTAMYLCATTRGLQEKLFFGSGTQLSVL.

The chain carries TRBV11-2 and TRBJ1-4, with D perhaps matching TRBD1 (5 bases). Deletions cut 3 bases from V and 16 bases from J, with 18 bases between. The germline V gene has CDR1 SGHAT and CDR2 FQNNGV. The CDR3 runs 13 residues. As DNA, the CDR3 is TGTGCCAGCAGCTTGGGGCTTAGAGACAATCAGTTTTTT. This sequence encodes CASSLGLRDNQFF. The complete variable domain, with remaining parts taken from reference TRBV11-2 and TRBJ1-4, reads EAGVAQSPRYKIIEKRQSVAFWCNPISGHATLYWYQQILGQGPKLLIQFQNNGVVDDSQLPKDRFSAERLKGVDSTLKIQPAKLEDSAVYLCASSLGLRDNQFFGSGTQLSVL.

The chain joins TRBV18 to TRBJ1-1, with D possibly matching TRBD1 (6 bases). The V gene's germline CDR1 is KGHSH and CDR2 LQKENI. This CDR3 is built from 16 residues. V was clipped by 6 bases and J by 4 bases, with 21 bases between them. This CDR3 is CASSPSTRGASTEAFF. The CDR3 DNA reads as TGTGCCAGCTCCCCGTCCACCCGGGGGGCGAGCACTGAAGCTTTCTTT.

This chain connects TRBV12-3 or TRBV12-4 to TRBJ2-3, with no clear D. With 6 bases removed from V and 9 bases from J, the gap between germline ends came to 10 bases. The CDR3 totals 11 residues. The CDR3 here is CASRNMGTQYF. The CDR3 DNA sequence: TGTGCCAGCAGAAACATGGGCACGCAGTATTTT.

V usage is TRBV7-3 and J usage is TRBJ2-3, with TRBD2 matching over 12 bases. This CDR3 is built from 16 residues. V lost 5 bases, J lost 4 bases, and 7 bases stayed unmatched. Germline V gives CDR1 SGHTA, CDR2 FQGTGA. This chain's CDR3 is CASSLTSGGRSDTQYF. Written as DNA, the CDR3 is TGTGCCAGCAGCCTCACTAGCGGGGGGAGGTCAGATACGCAGTATTTT. The complete variable domain, with remaining parts taken from reference TRBV7-3 and TRBJ2-3, reads GAGVSQTPSNKVTEKGKYVELRCDPISGHTALYWYRQSLGQGPEFLIYFQGTGAADDSGLPNDRFFAVRPEGSVSTLKIQRTERGDSAVYLCASSLTSGGRSDTQYFGPGTRLTVL.

This sequence joins TRBV10-3 and TRBJ2-7; D is possibly TRBD2 (5 bases). CDR1 and CDR2 (germline): ENHRY, SYGVKD. Trimming removed 8 bases from V and 2 bases from J, with 10 bases in between. This CDR3 region has 12 residues. CDR3 amino acids: CAISEGPYEQYF. The CDR3 DNA reads TGTGCCATCTCCGAGGGCCCCTACGAGCAGTACTTC.

The chain employs TRBV11-3 and TRBJ2-7, with 7 bases lining up with TRBD2. CDR3 size: 16 residues. J lost 0 bases, V lost 5 bases, and 10 bases had no gene match. Per the germline V gene, CDR1 is SGHNT and CDR2 is YENEEA. CDR3 sequence (DNA): TGTGCCAGCAGCCGGGGACTACCCTACAGCTCCTACGAGCAGTACTTC. It encodes CASSRGLPYSSYEQYF.

This chain connects TRBV7-7 to TRBJ2-3; 9 bases are shared with TRBD2. CDR1 and CDR2 (germline): SSHAT, FNYEAQ (reference sequence). The trim removed 5 bases at V and 3 bases at J, leaving 9 bases unmatched. The CDR3 contains 16 residues. The CDR3 is CASSEGIAGATDTQYF. The CDR3 DNA sequence: TGTGCCAGCAGCGAAGGTATAGCGGGGGCAACAGATACGCAGTATTTT.

The chain combines TRBV2 with TRBJ2-5; weak D call: TRBD2 (6 bases). The CDR3 spans 13 residues. Trimming pared 6 bases from V and 2 bases from J, leaving 10 bases between. Germline assignment: CDR1 SNHLY and CDR2 FYNNEI. In nucleotides, the CDR3 is TGTGCCAGCAGGACGACTAGACAAGAGACCCAGTACTTC. This translates into CASRTTRQETQYF. Complete variable domain (other parts from reference TRBV2 and TRBJ2-5): EPEVTQTPSHQVTQMGQEVILRCVPISNHLYFYWYRQILGQKVEFLVSFYNNEISEKSEIFDDQFSVERPDGSNFTLKIRSTKLEDSAMYFCASRTTRQETQYFGPGTRLLVL.

The genes are TRBV28 and TRBJ1-2; D is unclear. Trimming took 6 bases from V and 3 from J, leaving 11 bases between them. The CDR3 extends over 13 amino acids. Germline loops: CDR1 MDHEN, CDR2 SYDVKM. CDR3 loop: CASSPNGDYGYTF. For the CDR3, the DNA is TGTGCCAGCAGCCCCAATGGAGACTATGGCTACACCTTC.

The chain joins TRBV18 to TRBJ2-5; D is possibly TRBD2 (5 bases). Germline CDR1 reads KGHSH; CDR2 reads LQKENI. V lost 3 bases and J lost 5, with 7 bases in between. The CDR3 spans 12 residues. The CDR3: CASSPGVETQYF. The CDR3 region has the DNA TGTGCCAGCTCACCCGGGGTTGAGACCCAGTACTTC. Using reference TRBV18 and TRBJ2-5 for the parts outside the CDR3, the full variable domain is NAGVMQNPRHLVRRRGQEARLRCSPMKGHSHVYWYRQLPEEGLKFMVYLQKENIIDESGMPKERFSAEFPKEGPSILRIQQVVRGDSAAYFCASSPGVETQYFGPGTRLLVL.

This clone has just one count. V gene TRBV24-1 combines with J gene TRBJ1-6, with D possibly matching TRBD1 (6 bases). The CDR3 spans 14 residues. Germline-derived CDR1 and CDR2 are KGHDR and SFDVKD. Trimming removed 6 bases from V and 10 bases from J, with 15 bases in between. CDR3 DNA: TGTGCCACCAGTTTGAACAGGGACGAATCACCCCTCCACTTT. Translation gives CATSLNRDESPLHF.

This clone was counted between two and nine times. The chain uses TRBV20-1 and TRBJ1-1; 8 bases are a match to TRBD1. V dropped 6 bases and J dropped 3; count of bases not matched to a gene: 9. The CDR3 covers 14 residues. Germline CDR1 is DFQATT and CDR2 is SNEGSKA (reference sequence). In nucleotides, the CDR3 is TGCAGTGCCAGTCCAGGGGGCCGAGACACTGAAGCTTTCTTT. Its translation is CSASPGGRDTEAFF.